This TCR beta chain was retrieved from a study of blood T cell repertoires in COVID-19. Background on the study: Whether acute or convalescent, the COVID-19 samples came from the United States, Italy and Spain.

Participants were aged 18 to 89 years from about two dozen US areas. In assigning cohorts, the study relied on participant-reported clinical history. Original methodology: Cell counts per sample came from amplifying reference gene primers. Sequenced by immunoSEQ multiplex PCR; TCRdb stores in-frame clones only, minus some. V and J calls and clone size are those listed in that table; D and trimming were worked out from the DNA. The sample carries over 250,000 clones, roughly 90% recorded once. The sample consisted of PBMCs or T cells enriched from blood (not recorded which). The TCR was taken from a man aged 35-49 years who had recovered from COVID-19.

CDR3: CASSGGDRGNTGELFF. CDR3 nucleotides: TGTGCCAGCAGTGGAGGGGACAGGGGAAACACCGGGGAGCTGTTTTTT. J is TRBJ2-2 and V is TRBV28, with 10 bases fitting TRBD1. The germline V gene has CDR1 MDHEN and CDR2 SYDVKM. This CDR3 spans 16 amino acids. V shed 5 bases, J shed 2 bases, and the junction held 5 bases outside the gene matches.